This TCR beta chain appears in the sequencing data of a study of shared clonotypes between healthy human individuals. About the research overall: Participating donors consisted of two women and a few men aged 18 to 49. Plates per donor: three CD4 naive, three CD4 memory, two CD8 naive, one CD8 memory.

Method: immunoSEQ multiplex PCR; TCRdb's copy keeps in-frame clones and lacks some. The sample contains about 820,000 clones, approximately 92% of which appear only once. This clone was observed a single time. Per germline, CDR1 WNHNN and CDR2 SYGVQD (reference sequence). Trimming took 6 bases from V and 7 from J; bases not matched to a gene: 8. CDR3 size: 15 residues. CD8 cells regarded as naive lacked CD45RO, were positively chosen for CCR7, and omitted terminally differentiated effector memory CD45RA+ cells. The V call is TRBV10-1, the J call TRBJ2-1; 11 nucleotides agree with TRBD2. This TCR was sampled from a man aged 25-40 years in good health. The source material was naive CD8+ T cells sorted from blood. CDR3 DNA sequence: TGCGCCAGCAGCCTACTAGCGGGAGTAGATAATGAGCAGTTCTTC. Translation: CASSLLAGVDNEQFF.